This T cell receptor (beta chain) was identified in a study of T cell clonality in common variable immunodeficiency. The study, taken as a whole, reports: What drives increased CVID clonality needs T cell subpopulation sequencing. Compared with controls, CVID subjects had fewer shared TCRbeta clones. Compared with healthy controls, CVID subjects showed increased TCRbeta clonality, mostly in about a third.

This CDR3 spans 16 amino acids. CDR1 is LNHNV, CDR2 YYDKDF, per germline (reference sequence). V was cut by 1 base and J by 0 bases, with 10 bases left in between. The table came from immunoSEQ multiplex PCR; TCRdb's copy has only in-frame clones and leaves some out. The data list 44,000 or so clones, none observed once; roughly 0.66% falls to the top ten. The table lists this clone with many counts. The antigen is not known. The DNA ends 3 residues before the CDR3 does, and the rest of the CDR3 is filled in from the germline J gene. This receptor was identified in a person aged 18-70 years in good health. Sequenced input: peripheral blood mononuclear cells. J is TRBJ2-1 and V is TRBV15; D call uncertain. The CDR3 loop is CATSRAPLSSYNEQFF. The DNA read from the CDR3 is TGTGCCACCAGCAGAGCTCCCCTAAGCTCCTACAATGAG.